The clone carrying this T cell receptor (beta chain) has only one observation. Unmatched junction bases numbered 5, after V lost 1 base and J lost 3 bases. Germline CDR1 is LGHNA and CDR2 is YNFKEQ. The length of the CDR3 is 17 residues. These data originate in a study of blood T cell repertoires in COVID-19. At the level of the study: The United States, Italy and Spain provided the acute and convalescent COVID-19 samples. In each case, the material was cDNA or gDNA derived from T cells, B-cell-depleted T cells, or PBMCs.

How the authors handled the data: How many nucleated cells were present was estimated from reference gene primer amplification. The protocol was immunoSEQ multiplex PCR, while the TCRdb copy is restricted to in-frame clones and leaves out a portion. V and J calls and clone size are as listed in that table; D and trimming were resolved from the DNA. The sample yields roughly 64,000 clones, approximately 84% seen once. The receptor was derived from a man aged 50 to 60 with active COVID-19. The rearrangement links TRBV4-2 to TRBJ2-5, with 13 nucleotides matching TRBD2. The sequenced sample was peripheral blood. The CDR3 here is CASSQGTSGGAKETQYF. DNA for the CDR3: TGTGCCAGCAGCCAAGGGACTAGCGGGGGTGCAAAAGAGACCCAGTACTTC.